One and the same sample provided the 28 T cell receptor beta chains below, sequenced in a study of identical twins. TCRdb reanalysed the 5' RACE reads using MiXCR and keeps one entry per CDR3 protein. The sample has 750,000 to 950,000 distinct CDR3 sequences, roughly an eighth seen once. This sample also belongs to another study, concerning yellow fever vaccine responses in identical twins.

The sequenced sample consisted of PBMCs. The source of these receptors is a woman aged 18-29 years in good health.

The table lists this clonotype with many counts. The J gene is TRBJ1-2, the V gene TRBV28; D is ambiguous. V was shortened by 0 bases and J by 7 bases, with 12 bases between the two germline ends. Per germline, CDR1 MDHEN and CDR2 SYDVKM. The CDR3 extends over 14 amino acids. CDR3 in DNA: TGTGCCAGCAGTTTATGGGCGGATTATGGTGGCTACACCTTC. It encodes CASSLWADYGGYTF.

The chain employs TRBV29-1 and TRBJ1-1; 7 positions agree with TRBD1. The V gene's germline CDR1 is SQVTM and CDR2 ANQGSEA. After removal of 4 bases from V and 0 bases from J, the junction contained 20 bases not matched to a gene. The CDR3 totals 19 residues. Here the CDR3 DNA reads TGCAGCGTTGTCGGACCTCCGGGACAGCAAGGACGAATGAACACTGAAGCTTTCTTT. Translated, it gives CSVVGPPGQQGRMNTEAFF.

This clonotype has just a few counts. The gene calls are TRBV11-2 and TRBJ2-3; 7 bases match TRBD2. The germline CDR1 and CDR2 sequences are SGHAT and FQNNGV. This CDR3 has 16 amino acids. The V segment lost 5 bases and the J segment 2 bases; nucleotides outside the gene matches: 10. The CDR3 reads CASSLRGELVTDTQYF. The CDR3 nucleotides read TGTGCCAGCAGCCTCCGGGGGGAGTTAGTCACAGATACGCAGTATTTT.

Turning to this clonotype: This may arise from a read error, as a much more abundant clone is one base away. The rearrangement joins TRBV5-6 to TRBJ1-4; TRBD1 aligns across 8 bases. With 7 bases clipped from V and 8 bases from J, the junction kept 10 bases outside the gene matches. The germline V gene encodes CDR1 SGHDT and CDR2 YYEEEE. The CDR3 spans 14 residues. This CDR3 is CASGSQGVNEKLFF. The CDR3 DNA reads TGTGCCAGCGGCTCACAGGGGGTTAACGAAAAACTGTTTTTT.

The chain has TRBV19 and TRBJ1-2; D perhaps matches TRBD1 (6 bases). Looked up from germline, CDR1 is LNHDA and CDR2 is SQIVND (reference sequence). Deletions cut 7 bases from V and 4 bases from J, with 10 bases between. The CDR3 runs to 12 residues. In nucleotides, the CDR3 is TGTGCCAGTACAGGGGTTGGCTATGGCTACACCTTC. Its protein is CASTGVGYGYTF.

The chain has TRBV5-1 and TRBJ2-5, with 8 nucleotides matching TRBD2. From germline, CDR1 is SGHRS and CDR2 YFSETQ. V lost 4 bases to trimming and J lost 5 bases; unmatched junction nucleotides: 10. This CDR3 is built from 15 residues. CDR3 sequence (DNA): TGCGCCAGCAGCCCAACTCGGGCTAGCGGGGAGACCCAGTACTTC. The encoded protein is CASSPTRASGETQYF.

The chain combines TRBV3-1 with TRBJ2-1, with TRBD2 as a possible D gene (6 bases). Trimming left V 1 base short and J 13 bases short, with 14 bases between. The CDR3 loop spans 13 amino acids. Germline values: CDR1 LGHDT, CDR2 YNNKEL (reference sequence). This chain's CDR3 is CASSQVRKRVQFF. The CDR3 nucleotides are TGTGCCAGCAGCCAAGTGAGAAAGCGGGTACAGTTCTTC.

This clonotype came up a few times. J is TRBJ2-1 and V is TRBV20-1; 14 bases are shared with TRBD2. With 5 bases clipped from V and 8 bases from J, the junction kept 5 bases outside the gene matches. The CDR3 is 14 amino acids. The germline gives CDR1 DFQATT, CDR2 SNEGSKA (reference sequence). The CDR3: CSALTSGGAHEQFF. The CDR3 DNA sequence: TGCAGTGCTCTGACTAGCGGGGGGGCACATGAGCAGTTCTTC.

This clonotype was seen many times. The chain combines TRBV7-8 with TRBJ2-2; D uncertain. Germline V gene sequence: CDR1 SGHVS, CDR2 FQNEAQ. CDR3 length equals 15 residues. The V end was cut by 1 base, the J end by 5 bases, with 11 bases between. The CDR3 DNA reads as TGTGCCAGCAGCTTAGGACTCAGCTTAACCGGGGAGCTGTTTTTT. Encoded protein: CASSLGLSLTGELFF.

This clonotype has a handful of counts. V gene TRBV11-3 combines with J gene TRBJ2-1; D might be TRBD2 (5 bases). The CDR3 is 15 residues long. Germline V lookup: CDR1 SGHNT, CDR2 YENEEA. Trimming cost V 5 bases and J 4 bases, with 15 bases left between them. DNA of the CDR3: TGTGCCAGCAGCATCTTTCGCGGGCGATACAATGAGCAGTTCTTC. Its protein product is CASSIFRGRYNEQFF.

CDR3 in DNA: TGTGCCAGCAGCCCCCGGACTAGCGGGAGGGCCATGGGCTACGAGCAGTACTTC. This encodes CASSPRTSGRAMGYEQYF. The chain carries TRBV6-1 and TRBJ2-7; TRBD2 aligns across 15 bases. Losses at the gene ends were 6 bases for V and 3 bases for J; bases not matched to a gene: 12. This CDR3 has 18 amino acids. Germline loops: CDR1 MNHNS, CDR2 SASEGT.

This clonotype was observed a handful of times. The chain recombines TRBV5-1 with TRBJ2-5; a weak D match, TRBD2 (5 bases). V was clipped by 2 bases and J by 4 bases, with 9 bases between them. This CDR3 is built from 13 residues. The germline gives CDR1 SGHRS, CDR2 YFSETQ. CDR3 protein: CASSFGIPETQYF. The CDR3 region has the DNA TGCGCCAGCAGCTTCGGGATTCCAGAGACCCAGTACTTC.

With regard to this clonotype: One junction end disagrees with the germline gene, perhaps due to a read error. The chain couples TRBV20-1 to TRBJ2-3; no definite D call. This CDR3 has 17 residues. Per the germline V gene, CDR1 is DFQATT and CDR2 is SNEGSKA (reference sequence). CDR3 nucleotide sequence: TGCTGTGCTAGAGATCGTCTAGACCTTCCAAGCACAGATACGCAGTATTTT. This codes for CCARDRLDLPSTDTQYF.

The chain recombines TRBV5-1 with TRBJ2-3; TRBD1 matches 8 bases. Germline V gives CDR1 SGHRS, CDR2 YFSETQ. The CDR3 contains 15 residues. V shed 4 bases, J shed 8 bases, and the junction held 12 bases outside the gene matches. The CDR3 region is CASSKALDRVATQYF. In DNA form, the CDR3 reads TGCGCCAGCAGCAAGGCATTGGACAGGGTAGCTACGCAGTATTTT. The variable domain in full, completed from reference TRBV5-1 and TRBJ2-3, reads KAGVTQTPRYLIKTRGQQVTLSCSPISGHRSVSWYQQTPGQGLQFLFEYFSETQRNKGNFPGRFSGRQFSNSRSEMNVSTLELGDSALYLCASSKALDRVATQYFGPGTRLTVL.

This clonotype was seen a handful of times. The chain combines TRBV13 with TRBJ2-1; a weak D match, TRBD1 (6 bases). In germline, CDR1 is PRHDT, CDR2 FYEKMQ (reference sequence). The CDR3 runs to 16 residues. Trimming left V 4 bases short and J 4 bases short, with 17 bases between. This chain's CDR3 is CASSSPTGNPYNEQFF. In nucleotides, the CDR3 is TGTGCCAGCAGCTCCCCGACAGGAAATCCTTACAATGAGCAGTTCTTC.

This clonotype was seen only a few times. V usage is TRBV7-2 and J usage is TRBJ2-4; D remains ambiguous. Trimming stripped 2 bases from V and 0 bases from J, with 11 bases between. Germline V gene sequence: CDR1 SGHTA, CDR2 FQGNSA. This CDR3 is 16 amino acids long. This CDR3 is CASSLWVGLAKNIQYF. In DNA form, the CDR3 reads TGTGCCAGCAGCTTATGGGTAGGGCTAGCCAAAAACATTCAGTACTTC. Drawing the rest from reference TRBV7-2 and TRBJ2-4, the complete variable domain is GAGVSQSPSNKVTEKGKDVELRCDPISGHTALYWYRQSLGQGLEFLIYFQGNSAPDKSGLPSDRFSAERTGGSVSTLTIQRTQQEDSAVYLCASSLWVGLAKNIQYFGAGTRLSVL.

This clonotype was observed many times. This chain links TRBV20-1 with TRBJ2-1; D gene unclear. The CDR3 extends over 15 amino acids. Deletions cut 5 bases from V and 4 bases from J, with 18 bases between. Germline CDR1 DFQATT, CDR2 SNEGSKA (reference sequence). The CDR3 reads CSAVAVSMDYNEQFF. In nucleotides, the CDR3 is TGCAGTGCTGTTGCTGTCTCTATGGATTACAATGAGCAGTTCTTC.

This clonotype was detected only a few times. The chain recombines TRBV9 with TRBJ1-2; D uncertain. Germline V gives CDR1 SGDLS, CDR2 YYNGEE. The germline V and J ends were trimmed by 0 bases and 4 bases, with 19 bases remaining between them. There are 17 residues in the CDR3. The CDR3 reads CASSVGGGPLTGYGYTF. The CDR3 nucleotides are TGTGCCAGCAGCGTAGGCGGTGGACCCTTAACGGGCTATGGCTACACCTTC.

This clonotype was observed a handful of times. The chain employs TRBV29-1 and TRBJ1-5, with D unclear. Trimming took 2 bases from V and 6 from J, leaving 20 bases between them. The CDR3 length is 16 residues. CDR1 and CDR2 from the germline V gene are SQVTM and ANQGSEA. The CDR3 region is CSVEIHGPEVGQPQHF. CDR3 sequence (DNA): TGCAGCGTTGAAATCCATGGCCCAGAGGTCGGTCAGCCCCAGCATTTT.

A word on this clonotype: At one of its ends the junction is not consistent with the germline gene, which may arise from a read error. This chain joins TRBV6-1 and TRBJ2-3, with 10 bases matching TRBD2. CDR1 is MNHNS, CDR2 SASEGT, per germline. The CDR3 length is 15 residues. In nucleotides, the CDR3 is TGTGCCAGCAGTAAAGCGGGAGGGCCAACAGATACGCAGTATTTT. Protein sequence: CASSKAGGPTDTQYF.

This clonotype was found a few times. The chain has TRBV12-3 or TRBV12-4 and TRBJ1-5, with D uncertain. This CDR3 is built from 13 residues. Trimming removed 3 bases at V and 4 bases at J, with 7 bases between. CDR3 bases: TGTGCCAGCAGTTTGGTCCGTAATCAGCCCCAGCATTTT. It codes for CASSLVRNQPQHF.

This chain links TRBV6-2 or TRBV6-3 with TRBJ2-5, with 12 bases matching TRBD2. The V segment lost 2 bases and the J segment 4 bases; nucleotides outside the gene matches: 2. Per the germline V gene, CDR1 is MNHEY and CDR2 is SVGEGT. The CDR3 runs 15 residues. For the CDR3, the DNA is TGTGCCAGCAGTTACGCGGGACTAGCGGGAGAGACCCAGTACTTC. Its protein is CASSYAGLAGETQYF.

This clonotype has just a few counts. This chain connects TRBV11-2 to TRBJ2-4; D unresolved. The CDR3 length is 15 residues. The V end lost 5 bases, the J end lost 6 bases, and 17 bases lay between the germline ends. Germline V lookup: CDR1 SGHAT, CDR2 FQNNGV. CDR3 sequence reads: CASSRIPGQANIQYF. CDR3 nucleotides: TGTGCCAGCAGCCGAATACCCGGCCAGGCAAACATTCAGTACTTC. Supplemented by reference TRBV11-2 and TRBJ2-4, the full variable domain reads EAGVAQSPRYKIIEKRQSVAFWCNPISGHATLYWYQQILGQGPKLLIQFQNNGVVDDSQLPKDRFSAERLKGVDSTLKIQPAKLEDSAVYLCASSRIPGQANIQYFGAGTRLSVL.

The chain uses TRBV10-3 and TRBJ2-3, with D unclear. The CDR3 spans 14 residues. Per germline, CDR1 ENHRY and CDR2 SYGVKD. The V gene lost 0 bases and the J gene lost 3 bases, with 7 bases spanning the gap. CDR3 sequence reads: CAISESIGTDTQYF. The DNA of the CDR3 is TGTGCCATCAGTGAGTCCATCGGGACAGATACGCAGTATTTT.

This clonotype was detected only a few times. The chain recombines TRBV5-6 with TRBJ2-7; D is uncertain. This CDR3 contains 12 residues. Deletions cut 7 bases from V and 2 bases from J, with 10 bases between. The germline V gene has CDR1 SGHDT and CDR2 YYEEEE. The CDR3 region is CASSVRTYEQYV. The CDR3 coding sequence is TGTGCCAGCTCTGTCCGAACCTACGAGCAGTACGTC.

This chain uses TRBV28 with TRBJ2-7; D call uncertain. V lost 3 bases to trimming and J lost 2 bases, with 17 bases between them. The V gene's germline CDR1 is MDHEN and CDR2 SYDVKM. The CDR3 extends over 16 amino acids. The CDR3 DNA is TGTGCCAGCAGTTTCCCCGACCGATACTATACCTACGAGCAGTACTTC. Protein product: CASSFPDRYYTYEQYF. Together with reference TRBV28 and TRBJ2-7, the CDR3 gives the full variable domain: DVKVTQSSRYLVKRTGEKVFLECVQDMDHENMFWYRQDPGLGLRLIYFSYDVKMKEKGDIPEGYSVSREKKERFSLILESASTNQTSMYLCASSFPDRYYTYEQYFGPGTRLTVT.

This clonotype was observed a few times. The chain joins TRBV27 to TRBJ1-5; D gene uncertain. CDR1 and CDR2 (germline): MNHEY, SMNVEV (reference sequence). The CDR3 is 14 residues long. Trimming shortened V by 7 bases and J by 6 bases, and 16 bases separated the two germline ends. CDR3 bases: TGTGCCAGCATCAATACCTGGGGAGGTCAGCCCCAGCATTTT. It codes for CASINTWGGQPQHF.

The chain has TRBV5-1 and TRBJ2-1; 16 bases fit TRBD2. The CDR3 is 18 residues long. CDR1 and CDR2 from the germline V gene are SGHRS and YFSETQ. J gave up 5 bases and V 4 bases, and 9 bases lay outside the gene matches. CDR3 amino acids: CASSTTGTSGRANNEQFF. CDR3 bases: TGCGCCAGCAGCACGACCGGGACTAGCGGGAGGGCGAACAATGAGCAGTTCTTC.